Listed below are T cell receptor beta chains from one sample, sequenced in a study of Ad26.COV2.S vaccination and SARS-CoV-2 variants. Libraries were prepared by immunoSEQ multiplex PCR; TCRdb keeps only in-frame clonotypes and omits some of them. The table shows roughly 700,000 clones, with around 90% occurring only once. The sample in question was peripheral blood, obtained in a trial of Ad26.COV2.S vaccine versus placebo. Every receptor here comes from a person aged 18-60 years who received the Ad26.COV2.S COVID-19 vaccine or a placebo. The CDR3 runs from the conserved cysteine through the conserved F or W. Each record gives: V gene, D gene, J gene, clone size, CDR3 protein, CDR3 DNA. The D gene is left open where the match is weak. Expanded clones get a size class; other rows say once, few or many, or leave the size out.

V gene: TRBV10-1; D gene: .; J gene: TRBJ2-7; clone size: few; CDR3 protein: CASSEAGSTYEQYF; CDR3 DNA: TGCGCCAGCAGTGAAGCTGGGTCGACCTACGAGCAGTACTTC
V gene: TRBV2; D gene: TRBD1; J gene: TRBJ2-3; clone size: .; CDR3 protein: CASRLQGSTDTQYF; CDR3 DNA: TGTGCCAGCAGATTACAGGGGAGCACAGATACGCAGTATTTT
V gene: TRBV2; D gene: .; J gene: TRBJ2-1; clone size: .; CDR3 protein: CASIRQLLRNNEQFF; CDR3 DNA: TGTGCCAGCATTAGACAGTTACTCCGTAACAATGAGCAGTTCTTC
V gene: TRBV11-1; D gene: .; J gene: TRBJ1-1; clone size: few; CDR3 protein: CASSLRTGRPGTEAFF; CDR3 DNA: TGTGCCAGCAGCTTAAGAACAGGGAGGCCGGGCACTGAAGCTTTCTTT
V gene: TRBV18; D gene: TRBD1; J gene: TRBJ1-5; clone size: .; CDR3 protein: CASSPTGEGSNQPQHF; CDR3 DNA: TGTGCCAGCTCACCGACAGGGGAGGGGAGCAATCAGCCCCAGCATTTT
V gene: TRBV2; D gene: TRBD1; J gene: TRBJ1-5; clone size: .; CDR3 protein: CASRPTGVVSNQPQHF; CDR3 DNA: TGTGCCAGCAGACCTACAGGGGTTGTTAGCAATCAGCCCCAGCATTTT
V gene: TRBV18; D gene: .; J gene: TRBJ1-2; clone size: .; CDR3 protein: CASSVGTGERSYGYTF; CDR3 DNA: TGTGCCAGCTCCGTTGGCACGGGGGAGAGGAGCTATGGCTACACCTTC
V gene: TRBV6-6; D gene: TRBD2; J gene: TRBJ2-3; clone size: .; CDR3 protein: CASSKLAGESTDTQYF; CDR3 DNA: TGTGCCAGCAGTAAATTAGCGGGGGAGTCCACAGATACGCAGTATTTT
V gene: TRBV6-5; D gene: .; J gene: TRBJ2-7; clone size: .; CDR3 protein: CASSSSGGTYEQYF; CDR3 DNA: TGTGCCAGCAGTTCCTCCGGGGGCACCTACGAGCAGTACTTC
V gene: TRBV18; D gene: .; J gene: TRBJ1-1; clone size: .; CDR3 protein: CASSPGGRSGANTEAFF; CDR3 DNA: TGTGCCAGCTCACCCGGGGGCCGCTCCGGCGCGAACACTGAAGCTTTCTTT
V gene: TRBV24-1; D gene: .; J gene: TRBJ2-1; clone size: once; CDR3 protein: CATSAGGYNEQFF; CDR3 DNA: TGTGCCACCAGTGCCGGAGGCTACAATGAGCAGTTCTTC
V gene: TRBV18; D gene: TRBD1; J gene: TRBJ2-7; clone size: .; CDR3 protein: CASSPPGQGVYEQYF; CDR3 DNA: TGTGCCAGCTCACCGCCCGGACAGGGGGTGTACGAGCAGTACTTC
V gene: TRBV18; D gene: .; J gene: TRBJ2-7; clone size: .; CDR3 protein: CASSGGTAAYEQYF; CDR3 DNA: TGTGCCAGCTCGGGCGGGACAGCTGCCTACGAGCAGTACTTC
V gene: TRBV7-2; D gene: .; J gene: TRBJ2-2; clone size: .; CDR3 protein: CASSLLQGGELFF; CDR3 DNA: TGTGCCAGCAGCTTACTACAGGGCGGGGAGCTGTTTTTT
V gene: TRBV30; D gene: TRBD2; J gene: TRBJ2-7; clone size: .; CDR3 protein: CAWSDSGGEQYF; CDR3 DNA: TGTGCCTGGAGTGACAGCGGGGGGGAGCAGTACTTC
V gene: TRBV7-8; D gene: .; J gene: TRBJ1-3; clone size: .; CDR3 protein: CASSLEFGAYIYF; CDR3 DNA: TGTGCCAGCAGCTTAGAATTTGGGGCTTACATATATTTT
V gene: TRBV20-1; D gene: .; J gene: TRBJ1-2; clone size: .; CDR3 protein: CSANWDYGYTF; CDR3 DNA: TGCAGTGCAAACTGGGACTATGGCTACACCTTC
V gene: TRBV5-1; D gene: TRBD1; J gene: TRBJ2-1; clone size: .; CDR3 protein: CASSLGQGGYNEQFF; CDR3 DNA: TGCGCCAGCAGCCTTGGACAGGGGGGATACAATGAGCAGTTCTTC